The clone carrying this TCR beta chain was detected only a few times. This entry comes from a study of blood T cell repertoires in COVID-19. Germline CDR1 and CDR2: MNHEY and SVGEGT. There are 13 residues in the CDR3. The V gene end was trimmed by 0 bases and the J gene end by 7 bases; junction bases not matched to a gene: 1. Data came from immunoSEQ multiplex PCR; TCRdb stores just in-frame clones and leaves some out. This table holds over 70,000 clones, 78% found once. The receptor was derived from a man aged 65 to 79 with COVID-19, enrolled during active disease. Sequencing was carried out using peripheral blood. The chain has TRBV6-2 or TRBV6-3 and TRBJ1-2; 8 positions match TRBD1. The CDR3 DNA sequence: TGTGCCAGCAGTTACTCGACAGGGGCTGGCTACACCTTC. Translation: CASSYSTGAGYTF.